These T cell receptor beta chains were read from a single sample in a study of CXCR3-negative and CXCR3-positive naive CD8 T cells. From its re-call of the 5' RACE reads, TCRdb lists each CDR3 protein once, without DNA. The sample holds some 67,000 distinct CDR3 sequences. The sequenced material came from naive CXCR3- CD8+ T cells from blood. Source of these receptors: a human donor in good health. Some clones in this sample may be carry-over from other donors' samples. Each CDR3 is given with its conserved first and last residue. Each record gives: J gene, V gene, CDR3 protein.

J: TRBJ2-1; V: TRBV9; CDR3: CASSVEVSSYNEQFF
J: TRBJ1-2; V: TRBV7-9; CDR3: CASGSGGEGYTF
J: TRBJ2-7; V: TRBV3-1; CDR3: CASSQGNGYEQYF
J: TRBJ1-1; V: TRBV29-1; CDR3: CSVSLGLSEAFF
J: TRBJ1-5; V: TRBV12-3/TRBV12-4; CDR3: CASSLFSNQMGNQPQHF
J: TRBJ2-3; V: TRBV5-1; CDR3: CASSATAGAPGGTQYF
J: TRBJ2-1; V: TRBV29-1; CDR3: CSGHGLAGGGEQFF
J: TRBJ1-3; V: TRBV6-2/TRBV6-3; CDR3: CASSWTPNGYTIYF
J: TRBJ2-1; V: TRBV6-5; CDR3: CASSYSAGPYRVNEQFF
J: TRBJ1-1; V: TRBV6-2/TRBV6-3; CDR3: CASTPTENTEAFF